Below, one T cell receptor beta chain is given with its context. Its antigen is still unknown. Base quality data are lacking; no much larger clone is found one base away. The germline V gene yields MNHEY for CDR1 and SVGAGI for CDR2. V is pruned by 6 bases and J by 3 bases, leaving 5 bases of the junction without a gene match. The CDR3 starts with the cysteine, ends with the phenylalanine, and has 15 residues. Only the CDR3 part of the read is kept: 45 bases, read in frame from the first base. The sample originates from a study of blood T cell repertoires in COVID-19 (dated by TCRdb to between 2020 and 2021). Describing the broader study: Samples covering the acute and convalescent phases of COVID-19 were provided by collaborators in the United States, Italy and Spain. The prospective study material was composed of cDNA or gDNA derived from T cells, B-cell-depleted T cells, or PBMCs. A freely available public database, intended as a resource for researchers studying the immune response to SARS-CoV-2, is where the repertoires were released. Deeply sampled blood TCRbeta repertoires from subjects exposed to, actively infected with, or recovered from COVID-19 were included in the dataset. Sample metadata almost always included a de-identified subject ID, COVID-19 status, age in years and sex. The samples were drawn from the first 160 participants of the ongoing ImmuneRACE study and from over 950 subjects provided by 6 global collaborators. HLA class I and class II types, where available, came from metadata supplied by the sample provider rather than from assay-based typing. Here is what the overall study found, with its caveats: The amount of clinical and demographic metadata varied by source and participant and was provided uncurated.

The collaborating institutions used their own protocols to collect whole blood in K2EDTA tubes. For TCRbeta analysis, collaborators shipped samples as frozen whole blood, isolated PBMCs, or DNA extracted from either of those sample types. TCRbeta CDR3 regions were amplified from genomic DNA using the immunoSEQ Assay, a bias-controlled multiplex PCR. The authors' analysis ran thus. The number of nucleated cells in each sample was estimated from the amplification of reference gene primers within the assay. Sequence reads were collapsed and filtered to measure the absolute abundance of every unique TCRbeta CDR3 rearrangement. For each sample, productive Simpson clonality was calculated by taking the square root of Simpson's diversity index across productive rearrangements. What TCRdb holds here is the immuneACCESS table cut down to in-frame rearrangements. Part of the clones is not present; checked against another copy, under half of the missing clones reflect an unresolved V gene, and the others are unexplained. V, J and clone size derive from that table, while D and trimming were established from the DNA sequence. The sample includes about 190,000 clones, with 70% to 85% observed a single time. The ten largest clonotypes hold around 12% of the sample.

Sample: peripheral blood. This TCR came from a woman between 50 and 59 years old with acute or convalescent COVID-19. The sequence is built from TRBV6-5 and TRBJ1-6, and 7 junction bases match TRBD1. The CDR3 in this case is CASSATGLYNSPLHF. The DNA sequence is TGTGCCAGCAGCGCGACAGGGCTCTATAATTCACCCCTCCACTTT.